Listed below are T cell receptor beta chains from one sample, sequenced in a study of identical twins. TCRdb passed the 5' RACE reads through MiXCR, listing each CDR3 protein once. Here the sample spans about 220,000 distinct CDR3 sequences, under 10% being singletons. This same sample was also taken into another study, of yellow fever vaccine responses in identical twins.

The sequenced material came from memory (CD45RO+) T cells sorted from blood. The receptors come from a woman aged 18-29 years in good health. Each CDR3 is given without its conserved first and last residue.

>TRBJ1-3|TRBV28
ASGYLGPYTIY
>TRBJ2-2|TRBV25-1
ASTPGSRDTGELF
>TRBJ2-5|TRBV14
ASSQDSGIGTQY
>TRBJ1-1|TRBV6-5
ARELGYEAF
>TRBJ2-3|TRBV3-1
ASSQALLSTDTQY
>TRBJ1-3|TRBV27
ASSQGDTIY
>TRBJ2-6|TRBV24-1
ATSDQTGSGANVLT
>TRBJ2-3|TRBV10-3
AISEGQGDTDTQY
>TRBJ2-2|TRBV6-4
ASTKAAGDTGELF
>TRBJ2-5|TRBV20-1
SIRETGFDLQTQY
>TRBJ1-2|TRBV6-1
ASSLREGYGYT
>TRBJ2-5|TRBV5-1
ASSVLGQAEETQY
>TRBJ2-6|TRBV7-8
ASRTQSSGANVLT
>TRBJ1-5|TRBV7-2
ASSFPSGGVNQPQH
>TRBJ2-3|TRBV5-6
ASSLRLRDTQY
>TRBJ2-1|TRBV10-3
AISEGQANEQF
>TRBJ2-5|TRBV5-6
ASSASGVRQETQY
>TRBJ2-3|TRBV4-1
ASSQIREGGYTQY
>TRBJ2-7|TRBV27
ASTAMGGSAYEQY
>TRBJ1-1|TRBV3-1
ASSQRRGITEAF
>TRBJ2-6|TRBV9
ASSVATGSSGANVLT
>TRBJ2-1|TRBV28
ASSSLPDEQF
>TRBJ2-2|TRBV19
ASRDGRNTGELF
>TRBJ2-5|TRBV27
ASSLRIKSALGVVTQY
>TRBJ2-6|TRBV18
ASSPSSSGANVLT
>TRBJ1-1|TRBV6-5
ASSYGRGYMENTEAF
>TRBJ2-3|TRBV28
ASRADTDTQY
>TRBJ2-7|TRBV30
AWSWGTGLYEQY
>TRBJ2-3|TRBV24-1
ATSDTTTGTDTQY
>TRBJ1-1|TRBV19
ASSIQGQNTEAF
>TRBJ2-7|TRBV5-5
ASSLEAGGAYEQY
>TRBJ2-5|TRBV12-3/TRBV12-4
ASSLAGGKETQY
>TRBJ2-2|TRBV7-2
ASSPDSGGGELF
>TRBJ2-3|TRBV6-1
ASSPAGGPSAQY
>TRBJ2-5|TRBV5-1
ASSWGPTDQETQY
>TRBJ1-1|TRBV20-1
SARDGRRPISMNTEAF
>TRBJ2-2|TRBV2
ASRIQAGELF
>TRBJ1-1|TRBV5-6
ASSPGGGAGEAF
>TRBJ2-6|TRBV3-1
ASSLGTAISGANVLT
>TRBJ2-5|TRBV5-1
ASSLTGEKETQY
>TRBJ2-3|TRBV3-1
ASSPPAGAFDTQY
>TRBJ2-7|TRBV7-2
ASSFWRGGGYEQY
>TRBJ1-3|TRBV30
AWRNRATSGNTIY
>TRBJ1-2|TRBV6-1
ASSERTGSNYGYT